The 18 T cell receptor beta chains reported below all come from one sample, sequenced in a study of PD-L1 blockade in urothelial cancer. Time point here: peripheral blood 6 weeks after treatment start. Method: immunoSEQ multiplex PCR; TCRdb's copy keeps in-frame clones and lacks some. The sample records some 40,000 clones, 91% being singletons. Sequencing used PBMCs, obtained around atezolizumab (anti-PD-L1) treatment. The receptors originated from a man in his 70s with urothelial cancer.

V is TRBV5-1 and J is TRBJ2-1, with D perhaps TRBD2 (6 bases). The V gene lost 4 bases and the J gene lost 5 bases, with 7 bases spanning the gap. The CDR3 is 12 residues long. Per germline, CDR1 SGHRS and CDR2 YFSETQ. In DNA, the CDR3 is TGCGCCAGCAGCCCGGGAGACAATGAGCAGTTCTTC. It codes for CASSPGDNEQFF.

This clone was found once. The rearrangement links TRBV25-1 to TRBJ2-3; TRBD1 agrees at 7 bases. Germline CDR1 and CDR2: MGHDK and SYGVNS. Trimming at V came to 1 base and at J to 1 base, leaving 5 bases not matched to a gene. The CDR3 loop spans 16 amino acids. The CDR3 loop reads CASSEWGGQGTDTQYF. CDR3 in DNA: TGTGCCAGCAGTGAATGGGGCGGACAGGGCACAGATACGCAGTATTTT.

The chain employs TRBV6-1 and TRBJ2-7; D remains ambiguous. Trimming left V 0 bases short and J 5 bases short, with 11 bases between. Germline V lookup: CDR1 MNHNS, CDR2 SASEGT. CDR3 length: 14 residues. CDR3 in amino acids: CASSEATRLDEQYF. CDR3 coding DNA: TGTGCCAGCAGTGAAGCAACCAGGTTGGACGAGCAGTACTTC.

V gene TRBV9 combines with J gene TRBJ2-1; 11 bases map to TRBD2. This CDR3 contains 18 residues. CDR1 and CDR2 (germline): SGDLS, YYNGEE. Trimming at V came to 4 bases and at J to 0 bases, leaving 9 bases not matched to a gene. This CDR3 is CASSPLPTSGVSYNEQFF. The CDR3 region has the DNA TGTGCCAGCAGCCCCCTCCCGACTAGCGGGGTCTCCTACAATGAGCAGTTCTTC.

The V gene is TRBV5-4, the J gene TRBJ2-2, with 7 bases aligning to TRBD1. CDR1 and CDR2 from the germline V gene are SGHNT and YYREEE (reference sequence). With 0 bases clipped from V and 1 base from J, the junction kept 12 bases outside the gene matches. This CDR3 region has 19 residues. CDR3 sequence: CASSLGSHTGVRNTGELFF. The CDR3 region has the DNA TGTGCCAGCAGCTTGGGGTCCCATACAGGGGTACGGAACACCGGGGAGCTGTTTTTT.

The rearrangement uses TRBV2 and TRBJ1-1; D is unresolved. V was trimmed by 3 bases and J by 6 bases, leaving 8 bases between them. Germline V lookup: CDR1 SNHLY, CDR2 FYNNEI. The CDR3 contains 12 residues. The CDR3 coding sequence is TGTGCCAGCAGTGATGGAGTCGCTGAAGCTTTCTTT. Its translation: CASSDGVAEAFF.

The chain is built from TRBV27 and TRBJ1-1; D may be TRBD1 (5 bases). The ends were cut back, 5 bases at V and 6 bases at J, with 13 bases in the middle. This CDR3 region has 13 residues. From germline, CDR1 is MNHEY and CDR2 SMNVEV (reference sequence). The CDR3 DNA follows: TGTGCCAGCAGTCAGGGCTTATGGGCTGAAGCTTTCTTT. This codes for CASSQGLWAEAFF.

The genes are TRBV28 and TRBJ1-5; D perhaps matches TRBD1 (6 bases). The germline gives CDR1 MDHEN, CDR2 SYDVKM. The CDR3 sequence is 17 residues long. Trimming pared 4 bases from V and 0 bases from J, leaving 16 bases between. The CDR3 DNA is TGTGCCAGCAGTTCGGCAGGGGTAATCGGTAGCAATCAGCCCCAGCATTTT. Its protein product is CASSSAGVIGSNQPQHF.

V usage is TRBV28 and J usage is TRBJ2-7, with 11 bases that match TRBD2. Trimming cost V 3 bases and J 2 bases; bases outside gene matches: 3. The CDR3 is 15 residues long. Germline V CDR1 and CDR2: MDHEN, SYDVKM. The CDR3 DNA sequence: TGTGCCAGCAGTTTCGGGACTAGCGGCGCCTACGAGCAGTACTTC. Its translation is CASSFGTSGAYEQYF.

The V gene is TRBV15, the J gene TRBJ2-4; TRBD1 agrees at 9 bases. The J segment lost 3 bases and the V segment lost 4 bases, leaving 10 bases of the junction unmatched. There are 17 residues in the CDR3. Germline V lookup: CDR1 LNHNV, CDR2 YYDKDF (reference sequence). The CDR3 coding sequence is TGTGCCACCAGCACCCCAGGGACAGGGTCTTTCAAAAACATTCAGTACTTC. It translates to CATSTPGTGSFKNIQYF.

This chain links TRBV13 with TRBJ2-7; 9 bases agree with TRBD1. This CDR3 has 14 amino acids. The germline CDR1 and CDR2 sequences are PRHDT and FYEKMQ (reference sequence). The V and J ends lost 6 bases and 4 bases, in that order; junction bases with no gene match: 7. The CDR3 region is CASRPGTGTYEQYF. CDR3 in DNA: TGTGCCAGCAGACCCGGGACAGGGACGTACGAGCAGTACTTC.

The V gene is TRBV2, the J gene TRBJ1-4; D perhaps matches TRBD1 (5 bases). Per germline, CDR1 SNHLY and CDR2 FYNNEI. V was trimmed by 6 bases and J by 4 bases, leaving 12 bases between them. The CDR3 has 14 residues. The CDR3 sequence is CASSPGIRNEKLFF. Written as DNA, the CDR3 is TGTGCCAGCAGCCCAGGGATCCGTAATGAAAAACTGTTTTTT.

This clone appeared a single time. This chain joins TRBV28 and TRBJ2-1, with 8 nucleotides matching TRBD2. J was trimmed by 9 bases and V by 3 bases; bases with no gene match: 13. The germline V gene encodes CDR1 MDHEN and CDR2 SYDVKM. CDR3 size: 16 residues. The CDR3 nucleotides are TGTGCCAGCAGTTTGGTTCTGAGCGGGAGAGCTCGTGAGCAGTTCTTC. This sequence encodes CASSLVLSGRAREQFF.

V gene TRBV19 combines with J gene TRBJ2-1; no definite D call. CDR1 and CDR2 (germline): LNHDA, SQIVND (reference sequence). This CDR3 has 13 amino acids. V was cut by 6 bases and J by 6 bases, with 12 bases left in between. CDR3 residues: CASSATLRNEQFF. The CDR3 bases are TGTGCCAGTAGCGCCACTCTGCGCAATGAGCAGTTCTTC.

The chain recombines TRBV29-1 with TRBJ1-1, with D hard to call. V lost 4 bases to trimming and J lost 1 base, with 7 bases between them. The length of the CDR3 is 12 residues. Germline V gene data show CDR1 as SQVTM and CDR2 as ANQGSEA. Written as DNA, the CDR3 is TGCAGCGTTGTGCGAGAGAACACTGAAGCTTTCTTT. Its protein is CSVVRENTEAFF.

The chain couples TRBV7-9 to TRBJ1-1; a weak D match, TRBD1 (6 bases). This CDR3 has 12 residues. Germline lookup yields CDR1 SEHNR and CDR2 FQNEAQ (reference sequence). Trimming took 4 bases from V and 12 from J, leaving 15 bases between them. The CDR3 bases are TGTGCCAGCAGCTCACAAAACAGGGTACCTTTCTTT. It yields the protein CASSSQNRVPFF.

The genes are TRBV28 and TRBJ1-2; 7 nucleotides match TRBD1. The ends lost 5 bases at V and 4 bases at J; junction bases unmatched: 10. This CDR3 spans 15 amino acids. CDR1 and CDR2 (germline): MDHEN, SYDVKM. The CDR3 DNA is TGTGCCAGCAGTGTCCAAGGGGGCTGGGGCTATGGCTACACCTTC. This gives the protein CASSVQGGWGYGYTF.

The CDR3: CASSVGGTGTGTYEQYF. The CDR3 coding sequence is TGTGCCAGCAGCGTAGGAGGGACCGGGACAGGAACCTACGAGCAGTACTTC. The chain combines TRBV9 with TRBJ2-7; 8 bases align to TRBD1. J lost 2 bases, V lost 0 bases, and 10 bases had no gene match. This CDR3 has 17 residues. Germline values: CDR1 SGDLS, CDR2 YYNGEE.